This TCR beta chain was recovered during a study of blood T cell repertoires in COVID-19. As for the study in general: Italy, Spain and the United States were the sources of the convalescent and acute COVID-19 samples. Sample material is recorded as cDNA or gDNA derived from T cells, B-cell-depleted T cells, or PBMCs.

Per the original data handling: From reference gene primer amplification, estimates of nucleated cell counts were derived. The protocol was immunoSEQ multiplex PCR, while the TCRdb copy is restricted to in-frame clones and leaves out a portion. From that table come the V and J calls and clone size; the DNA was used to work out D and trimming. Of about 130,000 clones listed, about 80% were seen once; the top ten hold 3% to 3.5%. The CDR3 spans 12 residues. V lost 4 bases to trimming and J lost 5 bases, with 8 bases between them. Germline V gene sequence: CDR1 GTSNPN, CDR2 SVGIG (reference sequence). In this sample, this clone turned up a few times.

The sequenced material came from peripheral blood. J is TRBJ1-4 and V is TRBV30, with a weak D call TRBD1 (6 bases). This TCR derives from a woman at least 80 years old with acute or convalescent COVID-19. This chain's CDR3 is CAWTGVNEKLFF. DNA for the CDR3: TGTGCCTGGACAGGGGTAAATGAAAAACTGTTTTTT.